This TCR beta chain appears in the sequencing data of a study of cytomegalovirus exposure and HLA in healthy donors. Findings of the study overall: Fewer N-insertions than the roughly 630-donor mean were reportedly shown by an Asian-associated ancestry cluster in a later analysis. CMV serostatus was the sole immune exposure data available.

The junction had 4 bases not matched to a gene; V was cut back by 0 bases and J by 4 bases. Germline CDR1 is SGDLS and CDR2 is YYNGEE. This CDR3 contains 16 residues. Regarding this clone: The antigen is undetermined.

The PCR employed 60 Vbeta primers together with 13 Jbeta primers. Sequencing used immunoSEQ multiplex PCR; TCRdb keeps in-frame clones, though not all of them. In the table there are hundreds of thousands of clones, roughly two thirds of which are singletons. What was sequenced was PBMCs. The clonotype originates from a female donor in good health and CMV-seronegative. The V call is TRBV9, the J call TRBJ2-1; 10 nucleotides line up with TRBD2. DNA of the CDR3: TGTGCCAGCAGCGTAGCTGTACTAGCGGGATACAATGAGCAGTTCTTC. It is translated as CASSVAVLAGYNEQFF. The variable domain in full, with the rest retrieved from reference TRBV9 and TRBJ2-1, is DSGVTQTPKHLITATGQRVTLRCSPRSGDLSVYWYQQSLDQGLQFLIQYYNGEERAKGNILERFSAQQFPDLHSELNLSSLELGDSALYFCASSVAVLAGYNEQFFGPGTRLTVL.